This T cell receptor beta chain was sequenced during a study of shared clonotypes between healthy human individuals. The wider study: Plates per donor: three CD4 naive, three CD4 memory, two CD8 naive, one CD8 memory.

Trimming pared 2 bases from V and 1 base from J, leaving 3 bases between. Looked up from germline, CDR1 is SGHNT and CDR2 is YYREEE (reference sequence). The CDR3 is 13 amino acids. The donor population consisted of healthy HIV-negative adults with no recent acute infections or vaccinations. Per the original data handling: Junction-only sequences produced by ImmunoSEQ had no quality scores, so filtering differed. Repertoires were generated with immunoSEQ multiplex PCR, while TCRdb's copy carries only in-frame clones and drops some. V and J calls and clone size are as listed in that table; D and trimming were resolved from the DNA. The repertoire holds 2 million to 3 million clones, with 93% as singletons.

The chain links TRBV5-4 to TRBJ2-2; unclear D gene. This TCR was recovered from a man in his late teens or twenties in good health. Some clones in this sample may be carry-over from other donors' samples. The sequenced material came from naive CD4+ T cells from PBMCs. Subset specified: CD45RA+ positively selected. The CDR3: CASSFENTGELFF. The DNA for the CDR3 is TGTGCCAGCAGCTTTGAGAACACCGGGGAGCTGTTTTTT.